This T cell receptor beta chain was sequenced during a study of liver allograft versus peripheral blood T cells. Turning to the study itself: Comparisons were made between T cell receptor repertoires found in transplanted livers and those circulating in recipients' peripheral blood.

TCRdb ran MiXCR on the reads and lists one entry per CDR3 protein. The repertoire holds roughly 14,000 distinct CDR3 sequences, with around 20% as singletons. Within the sample, this clonotype is medium-sized. Its antigen is unidentified. Germline V lookup: CDR1 KGHSH, CDR2 LQKENI. J was trimmed by 5 bases and V by 8 bases; bases with no gene match: 9. The CDR3 covers 14 residues. Overall study results and limits: It was reported that the T cell receptor repertoires found inside liver allografts differed from those that were detected in peripheral blood.

The rearrangement joins TRBV18 to TRBJ2-1; 7 bases align to TRBD2. This clonotype was sampled from a human patient who had a liver transplant. Some T cells may arise from the graft donor. CDR3 sequence reads: CASLQPRENNEQFF. CDR3 coding DNA: TGTGCCAGCCTTCAACCGCGGGAGAACAATGAGCAGTTCTTC.